The clone carrying this T cell receptor (beta chain) was seen only a few times. Its matching antigen is unknown. Assay used: immunoSEQ multiplex PCR; TCRdb lists only in-frame clones, some missing. The data show about 24,000 clones, about 80% seen once. This sample was taken from a study of T cells in localized non-small cell lung cancer. Per germline, CDR1 SGHTA and CDR2 FQGNSA. The length of the CDR3 is 13 residues. V was cut by 1 base and J by 5 bases, with 9 bases left in between. Study-level points and caveats: There was an association of higher blood T cell density with longer overall survival. A single tumor region was sequenced, leaving heterogeneity possible. A median of 57 of the top 100 tumor clones appeared in adjacent lung, which was paired and uninvolved. Adjacent uninvolved lung tissue had the highest T cell clonality, exceeding tumor.

This TCR was sampled from a man between 40 and 69 years old with stage II lung adenocarcinoma. The sequencing used PBMCs, collected before any cancer treatment. The rearrangement links TRBV7-2 to TRBJ2-7; no clear D. This CDR3 reads CASSLELRNEQYF. CDR3 in DNA: TGTGCCAGCAGCTTAGAACTAAGGAACGAGCAGTACTTC.